The rows below give T cell receptor beta chains drawn from one sample of a study of T-cell memory formation after mild COVID-19. TCRdb reprocessed the 5' RACE reads with MiXCR, giving one entry per CDR3 protein. The sample shows approximately 580,000 distinct CDR3 sequences, over 20% of them seen only once. The sequenced material came from PBMCs or a T cell subset sorted from them (not recorded which). These receptors all stem from an adult woman who had mild COVID-19 (a few samples of this study predate the infection). Cell type and time point are not known. CDR3s include the opening cysteine and the closing phenylalanine or tryptophan. The D gene is left open where the match is weak. Clone size appears in some rows only: once, few, many, or a class for an expanded clone.

size: few
J: TRBJ2-6
V: TRBV4-1
D: TRBD2
DNA: TGCGCCAGCAGCCAAGTCGGACTAGCGGTCCTATCTGGGGCCAACGTCCTGACTTTC
CDR3: CASSQVGLAVLSGANVLTF

size: -
J: TRBJ2-1
V: TRBV7-9
D: TRBD2
DNA: TGTGCCAGCAGAGAACTAGCGGGTTCCTACAATGAGCAGTTCTTC
CDR3: CASRELAGSYNEQFF

size: few
J: TRBJ1-1
V: TRBV21-1
D: -
DNA: TGTGCCAGCAGCAAGAGGGCCGAGACAGTAGAAGCTTTCTTT
CDR3: CASSKRAETVEAFF

size: many
J: TRBJ2-7
V: TRBV29-1
D: TRBD1
DNA: TGCAGCGGGTACCCACCACCAACAGGGGGCGTAAACTCCTACGAGCAGTACTTC
CDR3: CSGYPPPTGGVNSYEQYF

size: few
J: TRBJ2-1
V: TRBV12-3/TRBV12-4
D: TRBD2
DNA: TGTGCCAGCAGTCCGGGACTAGCGGGACCCCCGGTAGAGTTCTTC
CDR3: CASSPGLAGPPVEFF

size: many
J: TRBJ2-1
V: TRBV7-9
D: -
DNA: TGTGCCAGCAGCTTATTCTACAATGAGCAGTTCTTC
CDR3: CASSLFYNEQFF

size: -
J: TRBJ2-7
V: TRBV5-1
D: -
DNA: TGCGCCAGCAGCTTTACAACGAGCTCCTACGAGCAGTACTTC
CDR3: CASSFTTSSYEQYF

size: few
J: TRBJ2-5
V: TRBV7-9
D: -
DNA: TGTGCCAGCAGCCCGATGTGGGAAGAGACCCAGTACTTC
CDR3: CASSPMWEETQYF

size: -
J: TRBJ2-5
V: TRBV15
D: TRBD1
DNA: TGTGCCACCAGCAGAGATGGTCAGAGGGGGCTCGGGACCCAGTACTTC
CDR3: CATSRDGQRGLGTQYF

size: few
J: TRBJ2-1
V: TRBV30
D: -
DNA: TGTGCCTGGAACAGGGACAATGAGCAGTTCTTC
CDR3: CAWNRDNEQFF

size: few
J: TRBJ2-3
V: TRBV20-1
D: TRBD1
DNA: TGCAGTGCTAGGGGACAGCTCACAGATACGCAGTATTTT
CDR3: CSARGQLTDTQYF

size: -
J: TRBJ1-1
V: TRBV20-1
D: -
DNA: TGCAGTGCTAGGCCCCCCTCTTTCACTGAAGCTTTCTTT
CDR3: CSARPPSFTEAFF

size: once
J: TRBJ2-5
V: TRBV6-6
D: -
DNA: TGTGCCAGCAGTTACCCGAACCGAGAGACCCAGTACTTC
CDR3: CASSYPNRETQYF

size: few
J: TRBJ2-1
V: TRBV5-4
D: -
DNA: TGTGCCAGCAGCTTGGACGGACGGGTGTGGGATGAGCAGTTCTTC
CDR3: CASSLDGRVWDEQFF

size: -
J: TRBJ2-5
V: TRBV25-1
D: -
DNA: TGTGCCAGCAGTTCCTTGACAGGCCAGCACCAAGAGACCCAGTACTTC
CDR3: CASSSLTGQHQETQYF

size: many
J: TRBJ2-7
V: TRBV3-1
D: -
DNA: TGTGCCACCGGCTTTGCGGGGCGTTACGAGCAGTACTTC
CDR3: CATGFAGRYEQYF

size: few
J: TRBJ2-3
V: TRBV6-5
D: TRBD2
DNA: TGTGCCAGCAGTTACGGTGTGGGACTAGCGCAGACAGATACGCAGTATTTT
CDR3: CASSYGVGLAQTDTQYF

size: -
J: TRBJ1-5
V: TRBV12-3/TRBV12-4
D: -
DNA: TGTGCCAGCCAACGGACAGCGTATGATCAGCCCCAGCATTTT
CDR3: CASQRTAYDQPQHF

size: -
J: TRBJ2-7
V: TRBV14
D: -
DNA: TGTGCCAGCAGCGGGAAGGTTAGCTACGAGCAGTACTTC
CDR3: CASSGKVSYEQYF

size: few
J: TRBJ2-1
V: TRBV6-5
D: -
DNA: TGTGCCAGCAGTTTCCAAAGCAGTAGTGAGCAGTTCTTC
CDR3: CASSFQSSSEQFF

size: few
J: TRBJ2-5
V: TRBV20-1
D: TRBD2
DNA: TGCAGTTGTCTAGCGGGAGGGCCTGAGGAGACCCAGTACTTC
CDR3: CSCLAGGPEETQYF

size: -
J: TRBJ2-7
V: TRBV14
D: -
DNA: TGTGCCAGCAGCCAGATCGGGGCAGGATCCTACGAGCAGTACTTC
CDR3: CASSQIGAGSYEQYF

size: many
J: TRBJ2-2
V: TRBV7-2
D: -
DNA: TGTGCCAGCAGCTTGACAGTGAGCACCGGGGAGCTGTTTTTT
CDR3: CASSLTVSTGELFF